Listed below are T cell receptor beta chains from one sample, sequenced in a study of CD8+ T cells in alopecia areata. Data came from immunoSEQ multiplex PCR; TCRdb stores just in-frame clones and leaves some out. The sample contains around 99,000 clones, 65% to 85% of which appear only once. The sequenced sample was CD8+ T cells sorted from blood, obtained at week 24, from a patient treated with tofacitinib. All receptors derive from a human donor with alopecia areata. The CDR3 runs from the conserved cysteine through the conserved F or W. The order of the fields is V gene, J gene, D gene, clone size, CDR3 DNA, CDR3 protein. D genes are given only for firm matches. Clone size is stated in some rows and not others, as once, few, many or a class when expanded.

TRBV6-1	TRBJ1-2	.	.	TGTGCCAGCAGTTGGAGGACAGCTAACTATGGCTACACCTTC	CASSWRTANYGYTF
TRBV6-5	TRBJ1-5	.	.	TGTGCCAGCAGTACCGAGGGCAATCAGCCCCAGCATTTT	CASSTEGNQPQHF
TRBV4-1	TRBJ2-7	TRBD1	once	TGCGCCAGCAGCCAAGCCTGGGGGACAGGGGGCTACGAGCAGTACTTC	CASSQAWGTGGYEQYF
TRBV5-1	TRBJ2-7	.	.	TGCGCCAGCAGCTTGACAGGAACTCCCTACGAGCAGTACTTC	CASSLTGTPYEQYF
TRBV27	TRBJ2-7	TRBD1	.	TGTGCCAGCAGTCGCTCCGGGACAGGGAACCACGAGCAGTACTTC	CASSRSGTGNHEQYF
TRBV6-5	TRBJ2-1	TRBD2	.	TGTGCCAGCAGTCCGGGACTAGCGGGCTTTGAGCAGTTCTTC	CASSPGLAGFEQFF
TRBV5-1	TRBJ2-7	.	.	TGCGCCAGCAGCTTCTCCGTGAACTACGAGCAGTACTTC	CASSFSVNYEQYF
TRBV5-1	TRBJ1-1	TRBD1	.	TGCGCCAGCAGCTTGGTGGGGACAGGGTGGGACACTGAAGCTTTCTTT	CASSLVGTGWDTEAFF
TRBV7-6	TRBJ2-5	TRBD2	.	TGTGCCAGCCGTGGGACTAGCGGGGGGGCAGAGACCCAGTACTTC	CASRGTSGGAETQYF
TRBV11-2	TRBJ1-6	.	.	TGTGCCAGCAGCACCCCGGGACAAGCTAATTCACCCCTCCACTTT	CASSTPGQANSPLHF
TRBV29-1	TRBJ2-1	TRBD1	few	TGCAGCGTTCTACCGGGACAGGGATACAATGAGCAGTTCTTC	CSVLPGQGYNEQFF
TRBV4-3	TRBJ2-7	.	.	TGCGCCAGCAGCCGGGCGGTGGGGAACGAGCAGTACTTC	CASSRAVGNEQYF
TRBV14	TRBJ2-3	.	.	TGTGCCAGCAGCCAAGAAGGACCGAGAACTGATACGCAGTATTTT	CASSQEGPRTDTQYF
TRBV29-1	TRBJ2-7	TRBD2	.	TGCAGCGTTGCCCCGGGACTAGGCTACGAGCAGTACTTC	CSVAPGLGYEQYF
TRBV7-9	TRBJ2-2	TRBD2	.	TGTGCCAGCACCGAACGTTCGGGGGGGAACACCGGGGAGCTGTTTTTT	CASTERSGGNTGELFF
TRBV6-4	TRBJ1-1	.	few	TGTGCCAGCAGTGATACGCCGGGGCCGAACACTGAAGCTTTCTTT	CASSDTPGPNTEAFF
TRBV6-5	TRBJ2-7	.	.	TGTGCCAGCAGTTACCGAGGGGGTTCCTACGAGCAGTACTTC	CASSYRGGSYEQYF
TRBV5-5	TRBJ2-7	.	.	TGTGCCAGCGGCTTTTTTATAGGGTACGAGCAGTACTTC	CASGFFIGYEQYF
TRBV4-1	TRBJ1-2	.	.	TGCGCCAGCAGCCCAAGTGGGTGGGCTAACTATGGCTACACCTTC	CASSPSGWANYGYTF
TRBV5-6	TRBJ2-1	TRBD2	.	TGTGCCAGCAGCTCCAATCTAGCGGGGGGGACCTACAATGAGCAGTTCTTC	CASSSNLAGGTYNEQFF
TRBV5-4	TRBJ2-5	TRBD1	.	TGTGCCAGCAGCTTTTTGGGACAGGCCCAAGAGACCCAGTACTTC	CASSFLGQAQETQYF
TRBV7-9	TRBJ1-2	.	.	TGTGCCAGCAGCTTAGCGACCGGGATCGGGCGCTACACCTTC	CASSLATGIGRYTF
TRBV7-9	TRBJ2-5	.	.	TGTGCCAGCAGCCAAACCCGGTGGACATCGGAGACCCAGTACTTC	CASSQTRWTSETQYF
TRBV30	TRBJ1-1	.	.	TGTGCCTGGAGCCGGGCGGGAAAGAACACTGAAGCTTTCTTT	CAWSRAGKNTEAFF
TRBV5-1	TRBJ1-4	TRBD1	.	TGCGCCAGCAGCGAAGGGACAGGGGCTACTAATGAAAAACTGTTTTTT	CASSEGTGATNEKLFF
TRBV6-5	TRBJ2-5	.	.	TGTGCCAGCAGTTACTCTGGGAGTGGAGGAGAGACCCAGTACTTC	CASSYSGSGGETQYF
TRBV5-1	TRBJ2-5	.	.	TGCGCCAGCAGCTTGGCCGGGACTTTCCAAGAGACCCAGTACTTC	CASSLAGTFQETQYF
TRBV14	TRBJ2-7	TRBD1	few	TGTGCCAGCAGCCAACCCCGGGACAGGGTCTACGAGCAGTACTTC	CASSQPRDRVYEQYF
TRBV7-6	TRBJ2-1	.	once	TGTGCCAGCAGCCCACTACAGGGAAACAATGAGCAGTTCTTC	CASSPLQGNNEQFF
TRBV7-3	TRBJ2-5	.	.	TGTGCCAGCAGCTACATGGGACTGCTACAAGAGACCCAGTACTTC	CASSYMGLLQETQYF
TRBV7-9	TRBJ2-5	.	.	TGTGCCAGCACCCACGCTGAGACCCAGTACTTC	CASTHAETQYF